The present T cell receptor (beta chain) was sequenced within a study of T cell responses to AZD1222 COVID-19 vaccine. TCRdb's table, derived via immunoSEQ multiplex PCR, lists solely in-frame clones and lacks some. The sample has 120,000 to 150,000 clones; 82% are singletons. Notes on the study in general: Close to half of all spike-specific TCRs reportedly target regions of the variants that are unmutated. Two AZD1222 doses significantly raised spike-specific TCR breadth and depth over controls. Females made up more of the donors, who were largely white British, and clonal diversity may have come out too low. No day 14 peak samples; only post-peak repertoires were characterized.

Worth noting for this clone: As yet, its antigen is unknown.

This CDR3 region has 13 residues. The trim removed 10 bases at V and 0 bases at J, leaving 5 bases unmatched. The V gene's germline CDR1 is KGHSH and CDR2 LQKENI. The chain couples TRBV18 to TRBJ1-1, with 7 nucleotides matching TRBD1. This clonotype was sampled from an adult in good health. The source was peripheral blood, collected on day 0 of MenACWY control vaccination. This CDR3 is CATLQGLNTEAFF. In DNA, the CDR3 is TGTGCCACCTTACAGGGGTTGAACACTGAAGCTTTCTTT.